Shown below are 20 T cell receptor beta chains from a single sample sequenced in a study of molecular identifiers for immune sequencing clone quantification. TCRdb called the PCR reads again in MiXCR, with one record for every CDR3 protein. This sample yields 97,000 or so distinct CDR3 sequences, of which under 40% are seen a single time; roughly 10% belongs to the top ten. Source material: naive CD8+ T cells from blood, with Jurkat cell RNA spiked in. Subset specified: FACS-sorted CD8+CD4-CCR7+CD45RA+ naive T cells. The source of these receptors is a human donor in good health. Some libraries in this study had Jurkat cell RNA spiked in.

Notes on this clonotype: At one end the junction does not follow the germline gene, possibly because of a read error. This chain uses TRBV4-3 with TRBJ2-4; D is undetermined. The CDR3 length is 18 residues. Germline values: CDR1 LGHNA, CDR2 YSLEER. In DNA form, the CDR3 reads TGCGCCAGCAGCCAAGAACCCGGTGACGCCTCAGCCAAAAACATTCAGAACTTC. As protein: CASSQEPGDASAKNIQNF.

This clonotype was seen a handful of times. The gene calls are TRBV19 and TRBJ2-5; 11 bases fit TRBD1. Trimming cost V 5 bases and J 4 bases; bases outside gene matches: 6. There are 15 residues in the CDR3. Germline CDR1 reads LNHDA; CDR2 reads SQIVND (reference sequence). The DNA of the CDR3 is TGTGCCAGTAGTTTCGGACAGGGGGCTTCAGAGACCCAGTACTTC. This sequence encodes CASSFGQGASETQYF.

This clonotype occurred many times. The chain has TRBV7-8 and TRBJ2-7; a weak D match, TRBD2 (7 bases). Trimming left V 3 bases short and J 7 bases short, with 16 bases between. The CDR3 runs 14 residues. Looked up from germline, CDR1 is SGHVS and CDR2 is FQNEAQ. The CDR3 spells CASSLGGPLDEQYF. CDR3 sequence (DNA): TGTGCCAGCAGCTTGGGGGGGCCCCTGGATGAGCAGTACTTC.

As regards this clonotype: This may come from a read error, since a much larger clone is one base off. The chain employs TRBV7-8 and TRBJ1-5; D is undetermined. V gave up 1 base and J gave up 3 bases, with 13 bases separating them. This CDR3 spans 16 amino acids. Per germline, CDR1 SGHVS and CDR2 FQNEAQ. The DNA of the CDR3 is TGTGCCAGCAGCTTAGATTCTCAGGCGCTCAATCAGCCCCAGCATTTT. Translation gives CASSLDSQALNQPQHF.

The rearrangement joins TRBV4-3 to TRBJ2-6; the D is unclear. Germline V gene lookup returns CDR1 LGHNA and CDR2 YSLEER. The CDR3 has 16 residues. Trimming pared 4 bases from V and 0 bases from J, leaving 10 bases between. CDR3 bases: TGCGCCAGCAGCCTAGAATGGCTCTCTGGGGCCAACGTCCTGACTTTC. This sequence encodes CASSLEWLSGANVLTF.

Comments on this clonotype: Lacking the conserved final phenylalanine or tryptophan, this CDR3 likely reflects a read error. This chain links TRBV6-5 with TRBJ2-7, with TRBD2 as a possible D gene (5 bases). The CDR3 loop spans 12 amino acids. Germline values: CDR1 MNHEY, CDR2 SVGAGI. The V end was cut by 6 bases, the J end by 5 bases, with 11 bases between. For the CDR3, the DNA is TGTGCCAGCAGCCGCACTAGGGACGAGCAGTACATC. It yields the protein CASSRTRDEQYI.

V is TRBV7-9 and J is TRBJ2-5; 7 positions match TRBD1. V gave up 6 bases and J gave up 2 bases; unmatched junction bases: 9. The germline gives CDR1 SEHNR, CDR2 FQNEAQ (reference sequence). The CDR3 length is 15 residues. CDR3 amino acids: CASRSPGQCQETQYF. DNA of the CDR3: TGTGCCAGCAGGTCCCCGGGACAGTGTCAAGAGACCCAGTACTTC.

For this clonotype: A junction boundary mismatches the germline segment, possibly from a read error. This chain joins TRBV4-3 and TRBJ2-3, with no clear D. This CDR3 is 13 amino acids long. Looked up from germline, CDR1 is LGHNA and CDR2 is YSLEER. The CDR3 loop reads CASSQAGTDTRYF. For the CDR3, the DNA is TGCGCCAGCAGCCAAGCCGGCACAGATACGCGGTATTTT.

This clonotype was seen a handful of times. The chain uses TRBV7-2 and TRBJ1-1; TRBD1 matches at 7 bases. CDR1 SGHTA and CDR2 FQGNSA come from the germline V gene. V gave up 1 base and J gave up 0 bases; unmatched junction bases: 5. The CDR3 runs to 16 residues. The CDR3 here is CASSLGTGILNTEAFF. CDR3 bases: TGTGCCAGCAGCTTAGGGACAGGCATTTTGAACACTGAAGCTTTCTTT.

The CDR3 here is CASSVDSNIQYF. The CDR3 DNA sequence: TGTGCCAGCAGCGTCGATTCAAACATTCAGTACTTC. J is TRBJ2-4 and V is TRBV9; D is unclear. CDR1 is SGDLS, CDR2 YYNGEE, per germline. This CDR3 spans 12 amino acids. Trimming pared 2 bases from V and 6 bases from J, leaving 6 bases between. The full variable domain, with the rest looked up from reference TRBV9 and TRBJ2-4, is DSGVTQTPKHLITATGQRVTLRCSPRSGDLSVYWYQQSLDQGLQFLIQYYNGEERAKGNILERFSAQQFPDLHSELNLSSLELGDSALYFCASSVDSNIQYFGAGTRLSVL.

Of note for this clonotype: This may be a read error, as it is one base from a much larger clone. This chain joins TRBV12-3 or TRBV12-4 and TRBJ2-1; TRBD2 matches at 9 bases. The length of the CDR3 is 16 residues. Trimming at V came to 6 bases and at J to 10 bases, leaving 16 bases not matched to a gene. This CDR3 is CASSPGPGLASKEQFF. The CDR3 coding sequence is TGTGCCAGCAGCCCAGGTCCGGGACTAGCTTCCAAAGAGCAGTTCTTC.

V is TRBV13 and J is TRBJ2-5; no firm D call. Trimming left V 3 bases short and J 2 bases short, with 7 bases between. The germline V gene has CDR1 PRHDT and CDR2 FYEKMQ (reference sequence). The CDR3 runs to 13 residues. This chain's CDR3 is CASSLRVQETQYF. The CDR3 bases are TGTGCCAGCAGCTTGCGAGTTCAAGAGACCCAGTACTTC.

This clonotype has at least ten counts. The CDR3 region is CASGLGTFRQPQHF. CDR3 DNA sequence: TGTGCTAGTGGTTTGGGCACCTTTCGGCAGCCCCAGCATTTT. The chain is built from TRBV12-5 and TRBJ1-5; D uncertain. The V end lost 1 base, the J end lost 7 bases, and 11 bases lay between the germline ends. The CDR3 contains 14 residues. The germline V gene encodes CDR1 LGHNT and CDR2 FRNRAP.

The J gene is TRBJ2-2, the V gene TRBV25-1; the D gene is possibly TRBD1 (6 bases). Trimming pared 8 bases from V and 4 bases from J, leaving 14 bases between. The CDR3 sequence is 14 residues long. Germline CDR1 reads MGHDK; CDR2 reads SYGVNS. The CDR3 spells CASSLGGCTGELFF. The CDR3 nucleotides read TGTGCCAGCTCCCTAGGGGGTTGCACCGGGGAGCTGTTTTTT.

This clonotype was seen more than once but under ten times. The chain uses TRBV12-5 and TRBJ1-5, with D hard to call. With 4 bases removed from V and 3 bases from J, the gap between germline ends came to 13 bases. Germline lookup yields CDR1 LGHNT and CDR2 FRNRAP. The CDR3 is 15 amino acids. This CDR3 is CASGYWLRHNQPQHF. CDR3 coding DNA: TGTGCTAGTGGTTACTGGCTAAGGCACAATCAGCCCCAGCATTTT.

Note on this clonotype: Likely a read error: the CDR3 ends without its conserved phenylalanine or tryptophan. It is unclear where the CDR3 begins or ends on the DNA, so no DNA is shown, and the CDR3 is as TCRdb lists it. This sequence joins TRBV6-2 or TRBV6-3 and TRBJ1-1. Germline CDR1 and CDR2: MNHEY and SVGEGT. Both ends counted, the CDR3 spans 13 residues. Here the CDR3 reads CASSNGLNTEAFI.

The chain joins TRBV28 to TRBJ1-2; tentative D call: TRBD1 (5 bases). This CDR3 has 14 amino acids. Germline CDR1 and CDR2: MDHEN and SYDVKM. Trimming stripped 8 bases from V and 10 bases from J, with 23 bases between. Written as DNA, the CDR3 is TGTGCCAGCGGTGATGCCCAGGGAGGCTCCGACTACACCTTC. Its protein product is CASGDAQGGSDYTF.

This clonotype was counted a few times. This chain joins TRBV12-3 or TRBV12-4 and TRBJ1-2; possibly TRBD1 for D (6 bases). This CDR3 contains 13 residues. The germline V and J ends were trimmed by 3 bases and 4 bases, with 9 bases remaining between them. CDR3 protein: CASSFGTFYGYTF. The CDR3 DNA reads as TGTGCCAGCAGTTTTGGGACATTCTATGGCTACACCTTC.

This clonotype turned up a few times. The CDR3 DNA reads TGTGCCAGCAGCTCTCGGCAGGGTTCGGCCTACGAGCAGTACTTC. Its translation: CASSSRQGSAYEQYF. V is TRBV5-5 and J is TRBJ2-7, with D maybe TRBD1 (5 bases). V was shortened by 3 bases and J by 2 bases, with 15 bases between the two germline ends. CDR3 length: 15 residues. In germline, CDR1 is SGHKS, CDR2 YYEKEE (reference sequence).

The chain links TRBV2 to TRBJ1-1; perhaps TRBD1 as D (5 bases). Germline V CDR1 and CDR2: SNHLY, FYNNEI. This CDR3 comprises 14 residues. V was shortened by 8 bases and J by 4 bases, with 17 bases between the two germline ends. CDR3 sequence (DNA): TGTGCCAGCTTCCAGGGTAGCCTAAGCACTGAAGCTTTCTTT. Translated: CASFQGSLSTEAFF.